These T cell receptor beta chains were read from a single sample in a study of OX40 agonist ivuxolimab in advanced cancers. Produced via immunoSEQ multiplex PCR; TCRdb's table is partial and in-frame only. The sample contains tens of thousands of clones, over 85% of which appear only once. The sample consisted of CD4+ or CD8+ T cells sorted from blood, taken in a trial of the OX40 agonist ivuxolimab. The receptors stem from an adult with an advanced solid tumor such as melanoma, head and neck, liver or kidney cancer. Each CDR3 is given with its conserved first and last residue. The order of the fields is V gene, clone size, J gene, D gene, CDR3 DNA, CDR3 protein. The D gene is left open where the match is weak. Where a row states a size, it is once, few, many or the class of an expanded clone; other rows omit it.

TRBV9	.	TRBJ1-2	.	TGTGCCAGCAGCGTAGGGCAGGCTGACTATGGCTACACCTTC	CASSVGQADYGYTF
TRBV10-3	.	TRBJ2-7	.	TGTGCCTCCCAAGGAGCACTTAGCGAGCAGTACTTC	CASQGALSEQYF
TRBV5-4	.	TRBJ1-5	.	TGTGCCAGCAGCTTGGCGGGGAGTGGTCAGCCCCAGCATTTT	CASSLAGSGQPQHF
TRBV6-1	.	TRBJ2-3	.	TGTGCCAGCAATCTTGGAGCGGGTAGCACAGATACGCAGTATTTT	CASNLGAGSTDTQYF
TRBV28	.	TRBJ2-7	TRBD1	TGTGCCAGCAGGCCACGGACAGGAGTTACCTACGAGCAGTACTTC	CASRPRTGVTYEQYF
TRBV6-1	.	TRBJ1-1	.	TGTGCCAGCAGTAACCGACAGGTGCATACTGAAGCTTTCTTT	CASSNRQVHTEAFF
TRBV14	.	TRBJ1-5	TRBD1	TGTGCCAGCAGCCAAGGGTCAGGGGGTCTAAAAAGGTGTCGGCCCCAGCATTTT	CASSQGSGGLKRCRPQHF
TRBV7-2	once	TRBJ1-1	.	TGTGCCAGCAGCTTATATACGGACACTGAAGCTTTCTTT	CASSLYTDTEAFF
TRBV4-2	.	TRBJ2-2	.	TGTGCCAGCAGCCCGGCCGGGCGGGACTTGAACACCGGGGAGCTGTTTTTT	CASSPAGRDLNTGELFF
TRBV6-5	.	TRBJ2-1	.	TGTGCCAGCAGAACAGGGTCTGAGCAGTTCTTC	CASRTGSEQFF
TRBV19	.	TRBJ1-2	TRBD1	TGTGCCAGTAGTATAGAGGACAGGGGTAACTATGGCTACACCTTC	CASSIEDRGNYGYTF
TRBV28	.	TRBJ1-2	.	TGTGCCAGCAGTTTTAGGAACTTTTATGGCTACACCTTC	CASSFRNFYGYTF
TRBV13	.	TRBJ2-1	TRBD2	TGTGCCAGCAGCTTCCGACTAGCGGGCTCTATTTACAATGAGCAGTTCTTC	CASSFRLAGSIYNEQFF
TRBV2	.	TRBJ1-4	.	TGTGCCAGCAAACGGATTTTATCAACTAATGAAAAACTGTTTTTT	CASKRILSTNEKLFF
TRBV7-9	.	TRBJ2-1	TRBD2	TGTGCCAGCACCGCCGGGACTAGCGGTGGGAATGAGCAGTTCTTC	CASTAGTSGGNEQFF
TRBV14	.	TRBJ1-5	TRBD1	TGTGCCAGCAGCTTAACTATTGACAGGGGCCGGGGATACAATCAGCCCCAGCATTTT	CASSLTIDRGRGYNQPQHF
TRBV28	.	TRBJ1-2	TRBD1	TGTGCCAGCAGATATACCGGGACAGGGCCGGGAGTGCCCCCTAACTATGGCTACACCTTC	CASRYTGTGPGVPPNYGYTF
TRBV9	.	TRBJ2-7	.	TGTGCCAGCAGCGGTGGGGGAGGAGACGAGCAGTACTTC	CASSGGGGDEQYF
TRBV5-4	once	TRBJ2-1	.	TGTGCCAGCATCATCTCGGGCAATGAGCAGTTCTTC	CASIISGNEQFF
TRBV9	.	TRBJ2-1	.	TGTGCCAGCAGCGTAGCAGGGTCTGACGGCAATGAGCAGTTCTTC	CASSVAGSDGNEQFF
TRBV7-8	medium-sized	TRBJ2-7	.	TGTGCCAGCGGCCTTGGACTTACCTACGAGCAGTACTTC	CASGLGLTYEQYF
TRBV11-2	.	TRBJ2-7	.	TGTGCCAGCAGCTTATTCCGGGGGTCCTACGAGCAGTACTTC	CASSLFRGSYEQYF
TRBV27	.	TRBJ2-5	TRBD1	TGTGCCAGCGCGGACAGGGAAGAGACCCAGTACTTC	CASADREETQYF
TRBV11-2	.	TRBJ2-6	.	TGTGCCAGCAGTAAAAAGTCTGGGGCCAACGTCCTGACTTTC	CASSKKSGANVLTF
TRBV28	.	TRBJ2-1	TRBD1	TGTGCCAGCAGTACCGGGGACAGGGCCTACAATGAGCAGTTCTTC	CASSTGDRAYNEQFF
TRBV6-5	.	TRBJ2-7	.	TGTGCCAGCAGTTGGGGTTACGAGCAGTACTTC	CASSWGYEQYF
TRBV15	.	TRBJ2-3	.	TGTGCCACCAGCAGACAGGGGACTAGCACAGATACGCAGTATTTT	CATSRQGTSTDTQYF
TRBV28	.	TRBJ2-1	TRBD2	TGTGCCAGCAGTTTATGGACTAGCGGGGGCCACAATGAGCAGTTCTTC	CASSLWTSGGHNEQFF
TRBV28	.	TRBJ1-6	.	TGTGCCAGCAGTTCCCCGTCATTTGCCGCCTATAATTCACCCCTCCACTTT	CASSSPSFAAYNSPLHF